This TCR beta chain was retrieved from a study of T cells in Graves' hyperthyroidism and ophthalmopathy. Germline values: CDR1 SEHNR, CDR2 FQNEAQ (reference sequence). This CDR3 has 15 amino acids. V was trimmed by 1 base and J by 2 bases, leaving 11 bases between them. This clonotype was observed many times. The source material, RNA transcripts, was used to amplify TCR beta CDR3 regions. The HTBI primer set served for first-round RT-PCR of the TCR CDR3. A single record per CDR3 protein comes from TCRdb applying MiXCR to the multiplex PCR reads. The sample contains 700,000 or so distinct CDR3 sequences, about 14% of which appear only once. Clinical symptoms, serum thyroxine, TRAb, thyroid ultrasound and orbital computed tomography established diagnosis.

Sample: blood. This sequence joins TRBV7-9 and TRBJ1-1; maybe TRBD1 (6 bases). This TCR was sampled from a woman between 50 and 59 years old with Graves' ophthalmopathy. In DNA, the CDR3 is TGTGCCAGCAGCTTAGGGACAGCCTTTAACACTGAAGCTTTCTTT. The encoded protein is CASSLGTAFNTEAFF.